This T cell receptor (beta chain) was profiled in a study of Ad26.COV2.S vaccination and SARS-CoV-2 variants (dated by TCRdb to about 2021). Broadly, across the study: Vaccine-arm donors were drawn from COV1001, a multicentre, randomized, double-blind, placebo-controlled phase I-IIa trial of Ad26.COV2.S in healthy adults. A total of 32 samples were included in the TCR-sequenced set, comprising about 20 Ad26.COV2.S vaccine recipients, 5 placebo recipients and 8 SARS-CoV-2 convalescent individuals. Ad26.COV2.S was administered intramuscularly at 5 x 10^10 or 1 x 10^11 viral particles, either as a single shot or as two shots given 56 days apart. The specificity and breadth of SARS-CoV-2-reactive T cell receptors after Ad26.COV2.S vaccination were assessed by TCRbeta repertoire sequencing. Trial participants were randomized into five groups of five, in which low-dose or high-dose Ad26.COV2.S was given once or twice, or placebo was given on both occasions. Investigators remained blinded to trial group allocation during experiments and outcome assessment.

Here is what the overall study found, with its caveats: It was noted by the authors that total T cell responses may have been underestimated by the TCR breadth and depth analyses. Spike-specific TCR breadth was higher in Ad26.COV2.S recipients than in placebo recipients (P = 0.0014). The study was not powered to compare responses between vaccine doses or regimens. Non-spike TCR breadth was comparable between vaccine and placebo recipients, consistent with the vaccine containing only spike. After vaccination, substantial breadth of spike-specific CD8+ and CD4+ T cell responses was reported.

With respect to this clone: This clone's antigen is unknown. It has no much larger one-base neighbor in the sample; base qualities were not kept.

The intended sense of this specimen's treatment or condition label: around 19 received Ad26.COV2.S at low or high dose, single or two shots; five or six received placebo; per-sample allocation not given. For vaccine and placebo recipients, repertoires were sequenced using samples collected on day 63 after the first injection. In Cohort 1b, about two dozen adults aged 18-55 years were enrolled at a single site in Boston, USA, between 29 July and 7 August 2020. Ad26.COV2.S consisted of a replication-incompetent adenovirus type 26 vector by which a prefusion-stabilized SARS-CoV-2 spike protein from the original Wuhan strain was expressed. V is cut by 6 bases and J by 4 bases, and the space between the germline ends is 12 bases. The cysteine opens and the phenylalanine closes a CDR3 of 13 amino acids. Only the CDR3 DNA stays, 39 bases, in frame from base 1. The germline V gene gives CDR1 as ENHRY and CDR2 as SYGVKD.

The immunoSEQ Assay was the method used to sequence TCRbeta CDR3 regions. After extraction, genomic DNA underwent amplification by bias-controlled multiplex PCR, followed by high-throughput sequencing. Under the source paper's analysis protocol: Collapsing and filtering of sequences were performed to quantify the absolute abundance of each unique TCRbeta CDR3 region. T cell fraction was estimated by normalization of TCRbeta template counts to usable DNA, with usable DNA being measured through amplification of reference genes present in all nucleated cells. Repertoire TCRs were annotated as SARS-CoV-2-specific by exact matching of V gene, CDR3 amino acid sequence and J gene to a known reactive TCR set. The reference SARS-CoV-2 TCR set came from MIRA and was filtered for enrichment in COVID-19-positive ImmuneCODE repertoires, removing public or cross-reactive TCRs. Drawing on the MIRA antigens, annotated TCRs were analysed further at the level of specific ORF or position within ORF. Breadth was defined as the number of annotated unique rearrangements divided by the total number of unique productive rearrangements, and depth was defined as the summed frequency of the annotated unique rearrangements. Two-sided Wilcoxon rank-sum tests were applied when comparing TCR breadth between groups. As stored in TCRdb, this immuneACCESS dataset retains in-frame rearrangements with V and J assigned. A fraction of the clones does not appear; measured against another copy, unresolved V genes explain less than half of the discrepancy, and the remainder lacks a known reason. D and trimming come from the DNA, and the V and J calls and clone size come from that table. Present in this sample are 350,000 to 500,000 clones, 75% to 90% of which were seen just once. 2.5% of the sample is taken by the ten largest.

The receptor chain draws on TRBV10-3 and TRBJ1-2; the D gene is perhaps TRBD1, on 6 matching bases. The TCR originated in a person aged 18-60 years who received the Ad26.COV2.S COVID-19 vaccine or a placebo. Sequences were derived from peripheral blood, sampled in a trial of Ad26.COV2.S vaccine versus placebo. Read as DNA, the sequence is TGTGCCATCAGCCGGACAGAACTCTATGGCTACACCTTC. This yields the protein CAISRTELYGYTF.